The present TCR beta chain was sequenced within a study of blood T cell repertoires in COVID-19. The data were produced by immunoSEQ multiplex PCR, yet TCRdb's version contains in-frame clones alone and is incomplete. The sample contains fewer than 300,000 clones, about 80% of which appear only once. The ends were cut back, 3 bases at V and 2 bases at J, with 16 bases in the middle. The CDR3 is 16 amino acids. The germline CDR1 and CDR2 sequences are KGHDR and SFDVKD. This clonotype was sampled from a person aged 70 to 85 with COVID-19, enrolled during active disease. What was sequenced was peripheral blood. The chain links TRBV24-1 to TRBJ2-7, with D perhaps TRBD2 (5 bases). The CDR3: CATSDPSRGLAYEQYF. The CDR3, as DNA: TGTGCCACCAGTGATCCATCCCGGGGTCTTGCCTACGAGCAGTACTTC.